This T cell receptor (beta chain) was identified in a study of cytomegalovirus exposure and HLA in healthy donors (dated by TCRdb to 2016 to 2017). Regarding the complete study: An earlier analysis of some 600 of the donors reported around 280 Gb of sequence data and roughly 120 million unique TCR beta sequences obtained from 180 million or so T cells. Every repertoire in the discovery cohort had been generated on one and the same sequencing platform. Roughly 300 gigabases of sequencing data and 91 million or so unique TCR sequences made up an early release that covered under 750 HLA-typed donors. Across some 400 genotyped donors of the cohort, an average of about 200,000 unique TCR beta nucleotide sequences per donor were sequenced, and about a sixth of those sequences were non-productive. Besides the first cohort of roughly 640 subjects, a separate validation cohort made up of 120 different subjects was used. Roughly five DR-DQ haplotypes were treated as single units for association and clustering because of strong linkage in the cohort. To predict cytomegalovirus infection status, the study brought together high-throughput TCR immunosequencing, statistical association of individual TCRs with disease status, and machine learning. HLA typing included class I and class II loci at four-digit resolution. The study aimed to test whether cataloging public T cell receptors could reveal signatures of past pathogen exposure. The later analysis used no new phenotypic data to find candidate immune exposures, relying instead on TCR beta sequences and their occurrence across donors. A later genetic analysis used genome-wide SNP genotypes for about three fifths of the roughly 700 donors, treating that subset as a discovery cohort. An earlier analysis of several hundred of the donors applied high-throughput TCR beta sequencing to assess whether each TCR beta V gene segment acted as functional or pseudogenic. A later analysis re-analyzed previously published TCR beta repertoires from 666 donors and added high-resolution HLA genotyping to study TCR occurrence patterns. The study profiled the T cell repertoires of under 700 subjects by immunosequencing and related them to cytomegalovirus serostatus. The number of typed donors differed by locus: roughly 629-640 for A, B, C, DRB1 and DQB1; 500 to 550 for DQA1; some 590 for DPA1; and some 450 for DPB1. The genetic ancestry cluster associated with self-reported Caucasian donors included around 76% of the roughly 400 genotyped donors. Donor age, sex, ethnicity and CMV serostatus were collected together with the repertoire data. Broader findings and caveats from the paper: A total of about 180 TCR beta chains were listed by the study as associated with cytomegalovirus. Because some donors lacked HLA typing at each locus, the association tests relied only on the typed subset. About 15 rarely observed V segments, including chromosome 9 orphons, were excluded from the earlier analysis of several hundred of the donors because counts were too low. A further reported finding was that TCR beta sequences accurately predicted the HLA-A and HLA-B alleles for most subjects in the first cohort. According to a later analysis, parvovirus B19, influenza, CMV and Epstein-Barr virus appeared linked to several top co-occurrence clusters. In a later analysis, most CMV-associated TCR beta chains were found to appear HLA-restricted, with HLA associations seemingly driven largely by CMV exposure. For the cohort, immune exposure information was limited to CMV serostatus. Correlated functional status among segregating V segments might reflect linkage disequilibrium, but an unknown experimental factor could not be ruled out. A later analysis found that TCR association rates varied across HLA loci, with DRB1 alleles showing the most associated TCRs and HLA-C alleles the fewest. In this cohort, only TCR beta chains were sequenced, and detectable features were limited by the absence of alpha or paired-chain data. The classifier was reported to diagnose cytomegalovirus status with high specificity and sensitivity in both the original and validation cohorts. Compared with the roughly 670-donor mean, donors in an Asian-associated ancestry cluster had fewer N-insertions in productive TCRs, according to a later genetic analysis. Most TCR sequences were observed very rarely across donors, whereas some public TCRs were present in many individuals. An association between a missense DCLRE1C variant and V-gene and J-gene trimming of TCR beta chains was found in a later genetic analysis and replicated in an independent cohort. A cluster of highly shared sequence variants was judged likely to represent a technical artifact of the sequencing pipeline. In a later analysis, some 17,000 TCR beta sequences were associated with specific HLA alleles at a false discovery rate of 0.05. In vitro tests confirmed that three of the cytomegalovirus-associated TCR beta chains recognize cytomegalovirus antigens. Strong co-occurrence of HLA alleles, especially DR and DQ, made assigning TCR associations to individual alleles difficult. Presence/absence analyses assumed roughly uniform sequencing depth across donors, an assumption that may not hold. The authors suggested that the approach could potentially be generalized to other disease states and immunological phenotypes. In an earlier analysis of more than 500 of the donors, most TCR beta V segments appeared in productive rearrangements about 90% or about 30% of the time, broadly matching IMGT annotations. In a later analysis, HLA-associated TCR beta chains were found to be more clonally expanded and to have lower generation probabilities than equally common non-associated chains.

Concerning this clone itself: This receptor's antigen is unknown. Base qualities are not recorded, but no much larger clone differs from it by a single base.

Library preparation used the immunoSEQ multiplex PCR assay. A mixture of 60 forward primers for TCR Vbeta segments and 13 reverse primers for TCR Jbeta segments was used in the multiplex PCR. The CDR3 region of rearranged TCR beta genes was amplified from genomic DNA by a multiplex PCR assay. Amplified TCR beta libraries were sequenced as 87-base-pair reads on the Illumina HiSeq System. The study's own analysis went as follows. In a later analysis, tens of millions of unique TCR beta chains were counted across the approximately 620 repertoires, and approximately 11 million of these chains were shared by at least two donors. To remove PCR and sequencing errors, raw reads were error-corrected and collapsed into unique sequences using a nearest-neighbor algorithm that merged closely related sequences. To assign V, D and J gene segments, CDR3 sequences were aligned to IMGT reference sequences. For a sequence to be retained, at least a six-nucleotide match to both a V gene segment and a J gene segment was required. Rearrangements were classified as productive when the CDR3 lacked stop codons and remained in frame with V and J, and all other rearrangements were classified as non-productive. CDR3 was defined according to IMGT convention as the region running from the second conserved V-encoded cysteine to the conserved J-encoded phenylalanine. The earlier analysis of more than 450 of the donors excluded sequences that lacked an unambiguous match to a single V gene segment. In an earlier analysis of approximately 610 of the donors, V segments were called functional above 56.7% productive rearrangements and were called segregating when the between-donor standard deviation exceeded 5%. A statistical classification framework was built for diagnosing cytomegalovirus status from the catalog of TCR beta chain sequences. A later analysis assigned V and J genes by comparing TCR nucleotide sequences with IMGT/GENE-DB human TR gene sequences. Using the TCRdist pipeline, a later analysis assigned CDR3 sequences along with most-parsimonious VDJ recombination scenarios. In a later analysis, each TCR beta chain was defined by its CDR3 amino acid sequence together with its V-gene family, and reads lacking a unique V-gene family were excluded. In a later analysis, 550 to 650 highly shared, low-generation-probability nucleotide sequences were removed to address suspected cross-contamination and a sequencing artifact. In a later analysis, a clonal expansion index was calculated for each public chain from normalized within-repertoire ranks of inferred template counts. Generation probabilities in a later analysis came from a VDJ recombination model fitted to out-of-frame rearrangements, and those results were checked against IGoR. In a later analysis, hypergeometric tests were used to score TCR-TCR, TCR-HLA and TCR-CMV co-occurrence, with a repertoire-size bias correction applied to TCR pairs. In a later analysis, false discovery rates were estimated by permuting HLA or CMV assignments 20 times. In a later analysis, co-occurring TCRs were grouped using DBSCAN, and TCRdist sequence similarity was added for clustering within HLA-allele-positive subsets. Co-occurrence clustering excluded repertoires with fewer than 30,000 or more than 120,000 public chains, plus five with anomalous nucleotide sharing. TCRdb stores this immuneACCESS table with in-frame sequences only. Part of the clones is absent; in the studies checked, under half of the shortfall reflects unresolved V genes, and no reason is known for the rest. V, J and clone size were drawn from that table, and D and trimming were deduced from the DNA. The sample data list around 120,000 clones, and around 76% of these were observed just once. The top ten hold 1.8% of the sample.

The cohort was made up of about 670 healthy bone marrow donors. Cohort members were all nominally healthy when sampled, although unrecorded immune exposures were likely present. The donor tested CMV seronegative and was one of the 352 seronegative cohort members. Each donor provided a peripheral blood sample, and peripheral blood mononuclear cells were used for TCR beta sequencing. Genomic DNA extraction from the blood cell samples was performed with the Qiagen DNeasy Blood Extraction Kit. The TCR comes from a woman in her 50s in good health and CMV-seronegative. Material for sequencing was PBMCs.

The nucleotide sequence is TGCGCCAGCAGCGGGACAGGGAGGACGAACACTGAAGCTTTCTTT. Its protein reads: CASSGTGRTNTEAFF. Recombination linked TRBV5-1 to TRBJ1-1, with TRBD1 identical over 9 junction bases. Taken from the germline V gene, the CDR1 and CDR2 loops are SGHRS and YFSETQ. Including the terminal cysteine and phenylalanine, the CDR3 comprises 15 residues. The only DNA kept is the CDR3, 45 bases in frame from the first base. Trimming accounts for 4 bases at V and 1 base at J, while the number of junction bases matched to no gene is 5.